Each of the 13 T cell receptor beta chains below was sequenced from the same sample in a study of shared clonotypes between healthy human individuals. Data came from immunoSEQ multiplex PCR; TCRdb stores just in-frame clones and leaves some out. The sample yields approximately 400,000 clones, approximately 97% seen once. Material: memory CD8+ T cells sorted from blood. The subset denotes: CD45RO+ cells pooled with CCR7-negative TemRA cells. The receptors stem from a man aged 30 to 45 in good health.

This clone was seen only once. This sequence joins TRBV6-1 and TRBJ2-7, with TRBD2 matching 11 bases. This CDR3 is built from 16 residues. Germline V gene sequence: CDR1 MNHNS, CDR2 SASEGT. The J segment lost 0 bases and the V segment lost 4 bases, leaving 5 bases of the junction unmatched. The CDR3 bases are TGTGCCAGCAGTGTCTTAGCGGGAGGGATCTCCTACGAGCAGTACTTC. Its protein product is CASSVLAGGISYEQYF.

This clone was recorded a few times. The V call is TRBV6-1, the J call TRBJ1-5; D perhaps matches TRBD1 (5 bases). The CDR3 runs 16 residues. CDR1 and CDR2 (germline): MNHNS, SASEGT. The V gene lost 4 bases and the J gene lost 3 bases, with 16 bases spanning the gap. CDR3 residues: CASSGGGGGHNQPQHF. Written as DNA, the CDR3 is TGTGCCAGCAGTGGAGGCGGCGGGGGTCACAATCAGCCCCAGCATTTT.

CDR3 bases: TGTGCCAGCTCACCAGGACTAGCGGGAGTGGGCAATGAGCAGTTCTTC. This codes for CASSPGLAGVGNEQFF. V and J are TRBV18 and TRBJ2-1; 13 nucleotides match TRBD2. V trimming: 2 bases; J trimming: 6 bases; junction bases outside the gene matches: 4. CDR1 KGHSH and CDR2 LQKENI come from the germline V gene. The CDR3 extends over 16 amino acids.

The gene calls are TRBV6-5 and TRBJ2-5; a weak D match, TRBD2 (5 bases). In germline, CDR1 is MNHEY, CDR2 SVGAGI. This CDR3 comprises 12 residues. The V end was cut by 5 bases, the J end by 4 bases, with 8 bases between. CDR3 sequence: CASSDYTETQYF. Written as DNA, the CDR3 is TGTGCCAGCAGTGACTACACAGAGACCCAGTACTTC.

This rearrangement joins TRBV5-1 to TRBJ2-7, with TRBD1 identical over 9 bases. This CDR3 has 15 amino acids. Germline CDR1 is SGHRS and CDR2 is YFSETQ. The trim removed 0 bases at V and 5 bases at J, leaving 6 bases unmatched. CDR3 nucleotide sequence: TGCGCCAGCAGCTTGGGACAGGGGGTAGGCCACGAGCAGTACTTC. Residues: CASSLGQGVGHEQYF.

The rearrangement joins TRBV18 to TRBJ2-1, with TRBD2 matching 7 bases. V dropped 2 bases and J dropped 14; count of bases not matched to a gene: 9. This CDR3 spans 13 amino acids. Germline CDR1 KGHSH, CDR2 LQKENI. The chain's CDR3 is CASSPELGGGEFF. The CDR3 region has the DNA TGTGCCAGCTCACCAGAGCTTGGGGGAGGGGAGTTCTTC.

The rearrangement uses TRBV28 and TRBJ1-2, with D possibly being TRBD1 (5 bases). Germline V lookup: CDR1 MDHEN, CDR2 SYDVKM. V lost 8 bases and J 4 bases, leaving 11 bases between the germline ends. This CDR3 region has 12 residues. CDR3 nucleotides: TGTGCCAGCGCCTCGGGGGGCTATGGCTACACCTTC. It yields the protein CASASGGYGYTF.

In DNA form, the CDR3 reads TGTGCCAGCAGCTTTGGGAGAGGGGGGTCTGGGGAGCAGTTCTTC. The encoded protein is CASSFGRGGSGEQFF. The V and J genes are TRBV5-4 and TRBJ2-1; D may be TRBD1 or TRBD2 (6 bases each). CDR1 SGHNT and CDR2 YYREEE come from the germline V gene (reference sequence). V lost 2 bases and J 10 bases, leaving 19 bases between the germline ends. The CDR3 is made up of 15 amino acids.

This clone was recorded once. V gene TRBV6-1 combines with J gene TRBJ1-2; TRBD1 matches 10 bases. Germline values: CDR1 MNHNS, CDR2 SASEGT. The CDR3 consists of 15 residues. V lost 0 bases and J lost 10; bases outside the gene matches: 8. CDR3 in amino acids: CASSEAPGTGAVYTF. CDR3 in DNA: TGTGCCAGCAGTGAAGCGCCGGGGACAGGGGCAGTCTACACCTTC.

The J gene is TRBJ2-1, the V gene TRBV9; D possibly corresponds to TRBD1 (5 bases). V lost 2 bases, J lost 15 bases, and 21 bases lay in between. The CDR3 contains 14 residues. Germline V lookup: CDR1 SGDLS, CDR2 YYNGEE. CDR3 sequence: CASSVTPEGHRRFF. CDR3 DNA: TGTGCCAGCAGCGTGACTCCAGAAGGACACCGAAGGTTCTTC.

The chain uses TRBV6-5 and TRBJ1-1; maybe TRBD1 (5 bases). Trimming took off 0 bases at V and 6 bases at J, with 14 bases between the two ends. The CDR3 sequence is 15 residues long. From germline, CDR1 is MNHEY and CDR2 SVGAGI. CDR3 residues: CASSYSIEGRAEAFF. The CDR3 region has the DNA TGTGCCAGCAGTTACTCGATCGAGGGGAGGGCTGAAGCTTTCTTT.

The rearrangement joins TRBV28 to TRBJ1-2; 7 nucleotides agree with TRBD1. Germline V gives CDR1 MDHEN, CDR2 SYDVKM. J was trimmed by 8 bases and V by 6 bases; bases with no gene match: 12. The length of the CDR3 is 14 residues. This CDR3 is CASRSPRTGEGYTF. CDR3 DNA: TGTGCCAGCAGGTCCCCCCGGACAGGAGAGGGCTACACCTTC.

For this clone: The same CDR3 also results from other DNA sequences found in this sample. This chain's CDR3 is CASSLDSYNEQFF. In DNA form, the CDR3 reads TGTGCCAGCAGCTTAGACTCCTACAATGAGCAGTTCTTC. The chain carries TRBV11-3 and TRBJ2-1, with unresolved D. The CDR3 is 13 amino acids. In germline, CDR1 is SGHNT, CDR2 YENEEA. V dropped 0 bases and J dropped 0 bases, with 0 bases sitting between them.